The clone carrying this T cell receptor (beta chain) appeared a single time. Its cognate antigen is unknown. CDR1 is SEHNR, CDR2 FQNEAQ, per germline (reference sequence). V was clipped by 7 bases and J by 7 bases; unmatched bases: 12. CDR3 length: 15 residues. Sequencing used immunoSEQ multiplex PCR; TCRdb keeps in-frame clones, though not all of them. The data contain 75,000 to 80,000 clones, more than 85% of them singletons. These data originate in a study of a mutant IDH1 vaccine in newly diagnosed glioma. Study overall: Prior therapy was radiotherapy, temozolomide, or both; most received both.

The time point here: week 5, during vaccination. One vaccine dose held 300 ug of mutant IDH1 20-mer peptide and came with topical imiquimod. Donor tumors were new WHO grade 3 or 4 IDH1-mutant, ATRX-lost astrocytomas. Notes on the study in general: Immune responses arising from the vaccine appeared in 80% to 95% of patients.

The chain links TRBV7-9 to TRBJ2-2; TRBD1 matches at 7 bases. The material was PBMCs, obtained from a glioma patient whose treatment included an IDH1 peptide vaccine. This sequence originates from a woman aged 45-65 years with glioma. DNA for the CDR3: TGTGCCAGCAACCAGAACAGGGGAACGGGCGGGGAGCTGTTTTTT. Protein product: CASNQNRGTGGELFF. The full variable domain, in which reference TRBV7-9 and TRBJ2-2 provide the parts outside the CDR3, is DTGVSQNPRHKITKRGQNVTFRCDPISEHNRLYWYRQTLGQGPEFLTYFQNEAQLEKSRLLSDRFSAERPKGSFSTLEIQRTEQGDSAMYLCASNQNRGTGGELFFGEGSRLTVL.